A selection of T cell receptor beta chains follows, all from one sample in a study of OX40 agonist ivuxolimab in advanced cancers. Data came from immunoSEQ multiplex PCR; TCRdb stores just in-frame clones and leaves some out. Of nearly 50,000 clones in the sample, about 87% were seen once. The sample in question was CD4+ or CD8+ T cells sorted from blood, obtained in a trial of the OX40 agonist ivuxolimab. Source of these receptors: an adult with an advanced solid tumor such as melanoma, head and neck, liver or kidney cancer. The CDR3 runs from the conserved cysteine through the conserved F or W. Fields, in order: J gene, D gene, clone size, V gene, CDR3 protein, CDR3 DNA. A D gene is named only where the DNA matches it firmly. The size entry is marked missing in some rows and otherwise reads once, few, many or a size class.

TRBJ2-2	.	.	TRBV9	CASSNAGELFF	TGTGCCAGCAGTAACGCCGGGGAGCTGTTTTTT
TRBJ2-1	TRBD2	few	TRBV4-2	CASSQIAGGYNEQFF	TGTGCCAGCAGCCAAATAGCGGGGGGGTACAATGAGCAGTTCTTC
TRBJ2-1	.	.	TRBV27	CASSSPGAASKDEQFF	TGTGCCAGCAGTTCCCCCGGGGCAGCCTCAAAGGATGAGCAGTTCTTC
TRBJ2-7	TRBD1	.	TRBV30	CAWSIGTGGFDEQYF	TGTGCCTGGAGCATAGGGACAGGTGGCTTTGACGAGCAGTACTTC
TRBJ1-6	.	few	TRBV11-1	CASSVAGQSSPLHF	TGTGCCAGCAGCGTGGCAGGGCAGAGTTCACCCCTCCACTTT
TRBJ2-5	.	.	TRBV30	CAWSVRPLLQYF	TGTGCCTGGAGTGTACGCCCCCTGCTCCAGTACTTC
TRBJ2-7	.	.	TRBV9	CASSDRDGTYEQYF	TGTGCCAGCAGCGATAGGGACGGGACCTACGAGCAGTACTTC
TRBJ1-5	.	.	TRBV13	CASSLGGHSNQPQHF	TGTGCCAGCAGCTTAGGAGGACATTCCAATCAGCCCCAGCATTTT
TRBJ2-7	.	.	TRBV4-3	CASSQGEGSYEQYF	TGCGCCAGCAGCCAAGGAGAGGGGTCCTACGAGCAGTACTTC
TRBJ2-5	.	.	TRBV7-2	CASSFNQETQYF	TGTGCCAGCAGCTTTAATCAAGAGACCCAGTACTTC
TRBJ1-5	.	few	TRBV7-4	CASSFLTDRRGNQPQHF	TGTGCCAGCAGCTTCTTAACCGACAGGAGGGGCAATCAGCCCCAGCATTTT
TRBJ1-5	.	.	TRBV6-5	CASSYGGNQPQHF	TGTGCCAGCAGTTACGGTGGGAATCAGCCCCAGCATTTT
TRBJ1-2	.	.	TRBV6-6	CASSSSGGKYGYTF	TGTGCCAGCAGTTCATCTGGGGGAAAGTACGGCTACACCTTC
TRBJ1-6	TRBD1	.	TRBV9	CASSSTDRSSYNSPLHF	TGTGCCAGCAGCTCCACGGACAGGAGCTCCTATAATTCACCCCTCCACTTT
TRBJ2-3	.	.	TRBV9	CASSPPGRLQDAQYF	TGTGCCAGCAGCCCCCCGGGGAGACTCCAGGATGCGCAGTATTTT
TRBJ2-1	.	.	TRBV13	CASSIGTVYNEQFF	TGTGCCAGCAGCATCGGGACGGTGTACAATGAGCAGTTCTTC
TRBJ2-2	.	.	TRBV27	CASSLVTGELFF	TGTGCCAGCAGTTTAGTGACCGGGGAGCTGTTTTTT
TRBJ2-1	.	few	TRBV27	CASSLGHNEQFF	TGTGCCAGCTCCCTGGGACACAATGAGCAGTTCTTC
TRBJ2-1	.	.	TRBV9	CASSEGGAYNEQFF	TGTGCCAGCAGCGAGGGCGGGGCCTACAATGAGCAGTTCTTC
TRBJ2-7	TRBD1	.	TRBV6-5	CANLRDRGNYEQYF	TGTGCCAACCTCCGGGACAGGGGGAACTACGAGCAGTACTTC
TRBJ2-4	.	.	TRBV28	CASSTPVDIQYF	TGTGCCAGCAGTACCCCAGTGGACATTCAGTACTTC
TRBJ2-1	TRBD2	.	TRBV7-2	CASSSLAGGTSSYNEQFF	TGTGCCAGCAGCTCACTAGCGGGGGGAACCAGCTCCTACAATGAGCAGTTCTTC
TRBJ1-1	TRBD1	.	TRBV9	CASSDQGVNTEAFF	TGTGCCAGCAGCGACCAGGGGGTGAACACTGAAGCTTTCTTT
TRBJ2-3	.	.	TRBV7-9	CASTPDYFTDTQYF	TGTGCCAGCACCCCGGACTATTTCACAGATACGCAGTATTTT
TRBJ2-3	.	few	TRBV21-1	CASSPIGGTPTDTQYF	TGTGCCAGCAGCCCAATTGGGGGGACTCCCACAGATACGCAGTATTTT
TRBJ2-7	.	.	TRBV9	CASSGGRGHEQYF	TGTGCCAGCAGCGGGGGACGGGGCCACGAGCAGTACTTC
TRBJ2-1	TRBD1	few	TRBV7-8	CASSLETGAGEQFF	TGTGCCAGCAGCTTAGAGACAGGGGCGGGAGAGCAGTTCTTC
TRBJ2-3	.	.	TRBV7-8	CASSLGGRDTQYF	TGTGCCAGCAGCTTAGGGGGCCGTGATACGCAGTATTTT
TRBJ1-5	TRBD1	.	TRBV4-1	CASSQGLQGANSNQPQHF	TGCGCCAGCAGCCAAGGACTACAGGGGGCCAATAGCAATCAGCCCCAGCATTTT
TRBJ2-7	.	.	TRBV4-1	CASSEAVVGDEQYF	TGCGCCAGCAGCGAAGCTGTGGTAGGGGACGAGCAGTACTTC
TRBJ2-2	TRBD1	.	TRBV9	CASSPRQGSTGELFF	TGTGCCAGCAGCCCCAGACAGGGGTCCACCGGGGAGCTGTTTTTT
TRBJ1-5	.	.	TRBV28	CASSLDGNQPQHF	TGTGCCAGCAGTTTAGATGGGAATCAGCCCCAGCATTTT